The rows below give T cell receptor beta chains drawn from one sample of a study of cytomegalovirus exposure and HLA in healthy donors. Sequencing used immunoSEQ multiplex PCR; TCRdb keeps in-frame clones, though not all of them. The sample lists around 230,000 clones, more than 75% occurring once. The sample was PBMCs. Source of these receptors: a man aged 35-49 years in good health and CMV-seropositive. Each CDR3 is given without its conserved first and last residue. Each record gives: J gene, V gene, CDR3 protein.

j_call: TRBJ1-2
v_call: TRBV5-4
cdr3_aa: ASSLPLGDGYT

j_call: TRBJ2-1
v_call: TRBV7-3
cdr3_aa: ASSLAGSFNNEQF

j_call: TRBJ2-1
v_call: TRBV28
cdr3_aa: ASSPWTSGTYNEQF

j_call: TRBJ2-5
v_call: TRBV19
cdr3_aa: ASSIEGGGETQY

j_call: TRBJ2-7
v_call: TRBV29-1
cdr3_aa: SAAGQSYEQY

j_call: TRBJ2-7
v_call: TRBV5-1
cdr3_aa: ASNPTSGGVPTYEQY

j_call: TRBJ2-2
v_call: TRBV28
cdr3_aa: ASTPSTGELF

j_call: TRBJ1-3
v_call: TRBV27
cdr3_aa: ASSLSGQGAFVGNTIY

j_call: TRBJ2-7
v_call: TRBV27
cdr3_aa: ASSLYRQGTYEQY

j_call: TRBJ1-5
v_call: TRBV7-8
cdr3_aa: ASSPGDRDQPQH

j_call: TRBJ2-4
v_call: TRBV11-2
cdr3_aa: ASSSSRAYIQY

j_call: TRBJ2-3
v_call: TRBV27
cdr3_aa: ASSLEGAGTDTQY

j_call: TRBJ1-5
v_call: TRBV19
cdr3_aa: ASRTQWGGNQPQH

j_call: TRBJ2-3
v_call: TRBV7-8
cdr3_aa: ASSLLSGEYGGTDTQY

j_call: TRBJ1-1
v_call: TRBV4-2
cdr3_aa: ASSQVGTESYTEAF

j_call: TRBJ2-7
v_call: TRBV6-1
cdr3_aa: ASSDYPTAPSYEQY

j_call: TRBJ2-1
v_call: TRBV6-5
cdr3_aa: ASSLDRDPYNEQF

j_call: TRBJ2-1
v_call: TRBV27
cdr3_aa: ASSHYPLAGGAGEQF

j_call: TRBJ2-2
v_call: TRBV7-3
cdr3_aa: ASSSQTTGELF